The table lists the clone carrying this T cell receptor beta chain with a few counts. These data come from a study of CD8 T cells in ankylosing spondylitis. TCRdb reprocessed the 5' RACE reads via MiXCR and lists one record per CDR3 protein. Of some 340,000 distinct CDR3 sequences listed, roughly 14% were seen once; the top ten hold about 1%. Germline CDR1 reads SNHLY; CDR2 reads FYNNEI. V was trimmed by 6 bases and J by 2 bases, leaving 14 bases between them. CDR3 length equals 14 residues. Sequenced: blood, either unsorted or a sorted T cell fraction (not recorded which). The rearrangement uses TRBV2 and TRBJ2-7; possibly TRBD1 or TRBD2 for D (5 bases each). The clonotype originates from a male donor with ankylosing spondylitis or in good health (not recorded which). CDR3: CASSRDLLTYEQYF. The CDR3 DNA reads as TGTGCCAGCAGCAGGGACCTTCTGACCTACGAGCAGTACTTC.